The clone carrying this T cell receptor (beta chain) has just a few counts. The sample comes from a study of blood T cell repertoires in COVID-19. Across the study: Acute and convalescent COVID-19 specimens originated in the United States, Italy and Spain. T cells, B-cell-depleted T cells, or PBMCs supplied cDNA or gDNA.

V lost 1 base, J lost 7 bases, and 8 bases lay in between. Germline V CDR1 and CDR2: SGHTA, FQGNSA. CDR3 length: 13 residues. In the authors' methods: Reference gene primer amplification in the assay estimated nucleated cell counts. Method: immunoSEQ multiplex PCR; TCRdb's copy keeps in-frame clones and lacks some. V, J and clone size reflect that table, while D and trimming were determined from the DNA. The sample carries approximately 230,000 clones, around 83% recorded once. The sample taken for sequencing was peripheral blood. The V call is TRBV7-2, the J call TRBJ2-1; D is uncertain. The sequence was collected from a man aged 80 or over with acute or convalescent COVID-19. Written as DNA, the CDR3 is TGTGCCAGCAGCTTAGAACAGTGGAATGAGCAGTTCTTC. Its protein product is CASSLEQWNEQFF. Based on the CDR3 plus reference TRBV7-2 and TRBJ2-1, the full variable domain is GAGVSQSPSNKVTEKGKDVELRCDPISGHTALYWYRQSLGQGLEFLIYFQGNSAPDKSGLPSDRFSAERTGGSVSTLTIQRTQQEDSAVYLCASSLEQWNEQFFGPGTRLTVL.